A selection of T cell receptor beta chains follows, all from one sample in a study of T cells in Graves' hyperthyroidism and ophthalmopathy. TCRdb analysed the multiplex PCR reads with MiXCR anew, one entry per CDR3 protein. There are 93,000 or so distinct CDR3 sequences in the sample; around 50% occur only once, and roughly 24% lies in the top ten. Source material: blood. The receptors were gathered from a man aged 35 to 55 with Graves' hyperthyroidism. CDR3s leave out the opening cysteine and the closing phenylalanine or tryptophan.

j_call: TRBJ2-7
v_call: TRBV7-2
cdr3_aa: ASSFPASYEQY

j_call: TRBJ2-1
v_call: TRBV4-2
cdr3_aa: ASSQEGARRDEQF

j_call: TRBJ2-1
v_call: TRBV12-3/TRBV12-4
cdr3_aa: ASSAPGMIYNEQF

j_call: TRBJ2-7
v_call: TRBV6-5
cdr3_aa: ASSYVGTGGSEQY

j_call: TRBJ2-5
v_call: TRBV7-2
cdr3_aa: ASSLVGTSGRADQY

j_call: TRBJ2-2
v_call: TRBV9
cdr3_aa: ASSVAGRNTGELF

j_call: TRBJ2-5
v_call: TRBV2
cdr3_aa: ASSEQSRETQY

j_call: TRBJ2-7
v_call: TRBV7-2
cdr3_aa: ASSLVGTERGEQY

j_call: TRBJ1-3
v_call: TRBV2
cdr3_aa: ATSESGNTIY

j_call: TRBJ1-2
v_call: TRBV7-9
cdr3_aa: ASSSDRGNYGYT

j_call: TRBJ2-5
v_call: TRBV18
cdr3_aa: ASSQGIWETQY

j_call: TRBJ2-7
v_call: TRBV20-1
cdr3_aa: CAPGDVSYEQY

j_call: TRBJ1-5
v_call: TRBV10-3
cdr3_aa: AIGESSRYSNQPQH

j_call: TRBJ2-1
v_call: TRBV6-5
cdr3_aa: ASSYLPPTSGQTNEQF

j_call: TRBJ2-3
v_call: TRBV20-1
cdr3_aa: SVGLAGGDTQY

j_call: TRBJ2-7
v_call: TRBV5-1
cdr3_aa: ASSAIDVLLEQY

j_call: TRBJ2-7
v_call: TRBV12-3/TRBV12-4
cdr3_aa: ASNRGRGTGEQY

j_call: TRBJ2-5
v_call: TRBV5-8
cdr3_aa: ASSRGTAQETQY

j_call: TRBJ2-2
v_call: TRBV5-5
cdr3_aa: ASSLIPTSAAGELF

j_call: TRBJ2-2
v_call: TRBV7-3
cdr3_aa: ASSLTSGGTGELF

j_call: TRBJ1-1
v_call: TRBV27
cdr3_aa: ASSLWTGGGMSF

j_call: TRBJ1-5
v_call: TRBV11-2
cdr3_aa: ASSPTVAGSHQPQH

j_call: TRBJ2-1
v_call: TRBV25-1
cdr3_aa: ASSEAYNEQF

j_call: TRBJ2-5
v_call: TRBV2
cdr3_aa: ASSLGTSGVL

j_call: TRBJ2-1
v_call: TRBV7-7
cdr3_aa: ASSAVTGGNQQF

j_call: TRBJ2-3
v_call: TRBV5-4
cdr3_aa: ASRLQGRRTDTQY

j_call: TRBJ2-3
v_call: TRBV24-1
cdr3_aa: ATSGSGTDTQY

j_call: TRBJ1-1
v_call: TRBV20-1
cdr3_aa: SKQGTNTEAF

j_call: TRBJ1-2
v_call: TRBV24-1
cdr3_aa: ATSDPLDNLEGGYT

j_call: TRBJ2-7
v_call: TRBV20-1
cdr3_aa: SARSRTAYYEQY

j_call: TRBJ2-5
v_call: TRBV30
cdr3_aa: AWTVLRETQY

j_call: TRBJ2-1
v_call: TRBV10-1
cdr3_aa: ASRDPPSSYNEQF

j_call: TRBJ2-3
v_call: TRBV6-4
cdr3_aa: ASSDLPAQGPDTQY

j_call: TRBJ2-7
v_call: TRBV27
cdr3_aa: ASSFSWDTRPYEQY

j_call: TRBJ1-2
v_call: TRBV10-3
cdr3_aa: AIKEDRGHLRNYGYT

j_call: TRBJ2-7
v_call: TRBV4-2
cdr3_aa: ASSQGSAESQQY

j_call: TRBJ2-7
v_call: TRBV6-5
cdr3_aa: ASSYSTLGFYEQY

j_call: TRBJ2-1
v_call: TRBV9
cdr3_aa: ASSVEGIAGSSYNEQF

j_call: TRBJ2-7
v_call: TRBV10-3
cdr3_aa: AIRGDSTYEQY

j_call: TRBJ2-7
v_call: TRBV6-2/TRBV6-3
cdr3_aa: ASSYGGQGYEQY

j_call: TRBJ1-5
v_call: TRBV19
cdr3_aa: ASSRGPADYSNQPQH

j_call: TRBJ2-7
v_call: TRBV2
cdr3_aa: ASRVLRHEQY

j_call: TRBJ1-2
v_call: TRBV6-1
cdr3_aa: ASSPPLQTSNYGYT

j_call: TRBJ1-1
v_call: TRBV4-1
cdr3_aa: ASSQEWGGSYGAF

j_call: TRBJ1-5
v_call: TRBV19
cdr3_aa: ASSNGGQGQH

j_call: TRBJ2-5
v_call: TRBV10-2
cdr3_aa: ASSDHGQQETQY